This T cell receptor beta chain was identified in a study of T cell repertoires in cytomegalovirus infection. CDR3 length: 13 amino acids. V lost 5 bases to trimming and J lost 7 bases, with 11 bases between them. Germline V gene sequence: CDR1 MNHNS, CDR2 SASEGT. With respect to this clonotype: Its antigen is as yet unknown.

TCRdb fed the reads into MiXCR, producing one record per CDR3 protein. The sample consists of around 900,000 distinct CDR3 sequences, 25% to 40% of them appearing once. This TCR derives from a human donor in good health (CMV status not recorded). Some clones in this sample may be carry-over from other donors' samples. The sequencing used cultured CD8+ T cells from PBMCs, collected from culture after CMV antigen stimulation. The chain carries TRBV6-1 and TRBJ2-2; D gene ambiguous. The CDR3 region has the DNA TGTGCCAGCAGTTCCCTCGCTATCGGGGAGCTGTTTTTT. Protein: CASSSLAIGELFF.